What follows are 21 T cell receptor beta chains derived from one specimen sequenced in a study of blood T cell repertoires in COVID-19. The assay was immunoSEQ multiplex PCR, and TCRdb's table has in-frame clones only and misses some. The sample shows about 200,000 clones, approximately 86% of them seen only once. Sample: PBMCs or T cells enriched from blood (not recorded which). The receptors shown here come from a young woman who had been exposed to COVID-19.

The chain recombines TRBV3-1 (or the pseudogene TRBV3-2) with TRBJ2-7, with 7 positions matching TRBD2. The J segment lost 0 bases and the V segment lost 3 bases, leaving 2 bases of the junction unmatched. The CDR3 runs 14 residues. CDR1 is LGHDT and CDR2 is YNNKEL in the germline V gene (reference sequence). DNA for the CDR3: TGTGCCAGCAGCCAGACTAGCCTCTCCTACGAGCAGTACTTC. It specifies CASSQTSLSYEQYF.

J is TRBJ1-2 and V is TRBV19; TRBD1 aligns across 8 bases. Per the germline V gene, CDR1 is LNHDA and CDR2 is SQIVND (reference sequence). Unmatched junction bases numbered 18, after V lost 4 bases and J lost 2 bases. The CDR3 contains 19 residues. The CDR3 reads CASSRLLSGQGGINYGYTF. The CDR3 DNA is TGTGCCAGTAGTAGATTGCTCTCAGGACAGGGCGGGATAAACTATGGCTACACCTTC.

The gene calls are TRBV29-1 and TRBJ2-3, with D possibly being TRBD1 (5 bases). This CDR3 comprises 15 residues. V was cut by 4 bases and J by 1 base, with 15 bases left in between. The germline V gene has CDR1 SQVTM and CDR2 ANQGSEA. This CDR3 is CSVGVRAKGTDTQYF. The CDR3 bases are TGCAGCGTTGGAGTCAGGGCTAAGGGCACAGATACGCAGTATTTT.

The chain couples TRBV10-1 to TRBJ1-3; 10 bases are a match to TRBD1. With V trimmed by 5 bases and J by 0 bases, 4 bases remained unmatched. CDR3 size: 16 residues. From germline, CDR1 is WNHNN and CDR2 SYGVQD (reference sequence). CDR3 residues: CASSRDRGSSGNTIYF. The CDR3 bases are TGCGCCAGCAGTCGGGACAGGGGAAGCTCTGGAAACACCATATATTTT.

CDR3 region: CASSTTGTGGNSNQPQHF. The CDR3 nucleotides are TGTGCCAGCAGCACTACCGGGACAGGGGGGAATAGCAATCAGCCCCAGCATTTT. V is TRBV7-6 and J is TRBJ1-5; TRBD1 agrees at 11 bases. This CDR3 comprises 18 residues. The V segment lost 5 bases and the J segment 0 bases; nucleotides outside the gene matches: 9. The germline V gene encodes CDR1 SGHVS and CDR2 FNYEAQ.

This chain joins TRBV6-5 and TRBJ2-7; TRBD1 matches at 8 bases. The germline CDR1 and CDR2 sequences are MNHEY and SVGAGI. There are 14 residues in the CDR3. V trimming: 6 bases; J trimming: 2 bases; junction bases outside the gene matches: 6. CDR3 sequence (DNA): TGTGCCAGCAGAAACAGGGGGGAGACCTACGAGCAGTACTTC. Amino acid sequence: CASRNRGETYEQYF.

V usage is TRBV19 and J usage is TRBJ1-1, with 10 nucleotides matching TRBD1. This CDR3 is 15 amino acids long. Germline V lookup: CDR1 LNHDA, CDR2 SQIVND (reference sequence). V lost 5 bases and J lost 1; bases outside the gene matches: 4. The CDR3 loop is CASSSRTGGNTEAFF. The CDR3 nucleotides read TGTGCCAGTAGTTCTAGGACAGGGGGGAACACTGAAGCTTTCTTT.

This sequence joins TRBV5-1 and TRBJ1-5; D is undetermined. The V and J ends lost 0 bases and 6 bases respectively, with 7 bases between them. Germline-derived CDR1 and CDR2 are SGHRS and YFSETQ. CDR3 length: 13 residues. The CDR3 DNA is TGCGCCAGCAGCTTGGCCGGGAGTCAGCCCCAGCATTTT. It yields the protein CASSLAGSQPQHF.

CDR3 residues: CSASEQGNGYTF. In nucleotides, the CDR3 is TGCAGTGCTAGTGAACAGGGTAATGGCTACACCTTC. The J gene is TRBJ1-2, the V gene TRBV20-1, with a weak D call TRBD1 (6 bases). V shed 3 bases and J shed 6 bases, with 11 bases lying between them. CDR1 is DFQATT, CDR2 SNEGSKA, per germline (reference sequence). CDR3 length: 12 amino acids.

This sequence joins TRBV19 and TRBJ1-2; D perhaps matches TRBD1 (6 bases). CDR1 is LNHDA and CDR2 is SQIVND in the germline V gene (reference sequence). The CDR3 totals 15 residues. The germline V and J ends were trimmed by 5 bases and 4 bases, with 17 bases remaining between them. The CDR3 region has the DNA TGTGCCAGTAGTCCGAATACAGGGTCTCGCTATGGCTACACCTTC. It translates to CASSPNTGSRYGYTF. Complete variable domain (other parts from reference TRBV19 and TRBJ1-2): DGGITQSPKYLFRKEGQNVTLSCEQNLNHDAMYWYRQDPGQGLRLIYYSQIVNDFQKGDIAEGYSVSREKKESFPLTVTSAQKNPTAFYLCASSPNTGSRYGYTFGSGTRLTVV.

The chain is built from TRBV5-1 and TRBJ2-7, with TRBD1 matching 8 bases. V shed 0 bases and J 3 bases; nucleotides not matched to a gene: 5. This CDR3 region has 15 residues. Germline V gives CDR1 SGHRS, CDR2 YFSETQ. Here the CDR3 reads CASSLVQGANYEQYF. The CDR3 coding sequence is TGCGCCAGCAGCTTGGTGCAGGGGGCTAACTACGAGCAGTACTTC.

The chain is built from TRBV9 and TRBJ1-2; D call uncertain. Germline CDR1 SGDLS, CDR2 YYNGEE. The CDR3 contains 15 residues. V was cut by 0 bases and J by 4 bases, with 13 bases left in between. The CDR3 region is CASSVEYRGTYGYTF. CDR3 DNA: TGTGCCAGCAGCGTAGAATACCGCGGAACCTATGGCTACACCTTC. The complete variable domain, with remaining parts taken from reference TRBV9 and TRBJ1-2, reads DSGVTQTPKHLITATGQRVTLRCSPRSGDLSVYWYQQSLDQGLQFLIQYYNGEERAKGNILERFSAQQFPDLHSELNLSSLELGDSALYFCASSVEYRGTYGYTFGSGTRLTVV.

The chain couples TRBV6-5 to TRBJ2-3; D may be TRBD2 (5 bases). The V gene lost 2 bases and the J gene lost 0 bases, with 9 bases spanning the gap. Germline loops: CDR1 MNHEY, CDR2 SVGAGI. The CDR3 consists of 15 residues. CDR3 residues: CASSYEGRSTDTQYF. In DNA form, the CDR3 reads TGTGCCAGCAGTTACGAGGGCAGAAGCACAGATACGCAGTATTTT.

J is TRBJ1-3 and V is TRBV5-4; 7 bases align to TRBD1. The CDR3 runs 19 residues. The trim removed 4 bases at V and 4 bases at J, leaving 20 bases unmatched. Germline V CDR1 and CDR2: SGHNT, YYREEE (reference sequence). In DNA form, the CDR3 reads TGTGCCAGCAGCCGGGGGTTCGCAGGGGGTGGCGTCGGGGGAAACACCATATATTTT. Translating it yields CASSRGFAGGGVGGNTIYF.

The CDR3 nucleotides read TGTGCCAGCTCACCGGACAGGGGGGGGAATTCACCCCTCCACTTT. The encoded protein is CASSPDRGGNSPLHF. J is TRBJ1-6 and V is TRBV18; 10 positions match TRBD1. The junction had 3 bases not matched to a gene; V was cut back by 3 bases and J by 7 bases. The CDR3 is made up of 15 amino acids. Germline CDR1 KGHSH, CDR2 LQKENI.

J is TRBJ1-5 and V is TRBV3-1 (or the pseudogene TRBV3-2); D gene unclear. Germline assignment: CDR1 LGHDT and CDR2 YNNKEL (reference sequence). This CDR3 region has 14 residues. The germline V and J ends were trimmed by 1 base and 4 bases, with 8 bases remaining between them. The chain's CDR3 is CASSQGIGNQPQHF. CDR3 nucleotides: TGTGCCAGCAGCCAAGGGATCGGGAATCAGCCCCAGCATTTT.

The chain joins TRBV28 to TRBJ1-2, with D unclear. Looked up from germline, CDR1 is MDHEN and CDR2 is SYDVKM. The CDR3 extends over 14 amino acids. Trimming left V 5 bases short and J 10 bases short, with 20 bases between. The CDR3 loop reads CASSRLKGVEAYTF. CDR3 coding DNA: TGTGCCAGCAGTAGGTTAAAGGGTGTGGAGGCCTACACCTTC.

This chain connects TRBV11-2 to TRBJ2-7; TRBD1 is a possible D gene (5 bases). Trimming cost V 1 base and J 2 bases, with 15 bases left between them. This CDR3 region has 16 residues. Germline V gene lookup returns CDR1 SGHAT and CDR2 FQNNGV. CDR3: CASSLVGGDSPYEQYF. The CDR3 DNA reads as TGTGCCAGCAGCTTAGTGGGCGGTGACAGTCCCTACGAGCAGTACTTC.

The chain joins TRBV18 to TRBJ1-1; TRBD1 might be the D (6 bases). There are 16 residues in the CDR3. Germline CDR1 is KGHSH and CDR2 is LQKENI. Trimming took 3 bases from V and 3 from J, leaving 17 bases between them. The CDR3 here is CASSPDRKGWDTEAFF. The CDR3 DNA follows: TGTGCCAGCTCACCTGACAGGAAGGGTTGGGACACTGAAGCTTTCTTT.

As regards this clone: A junction boundary mismatches the germline segment, possibly from a read error. CDR3 nucleotides: TGTGCCAGTGCCCCAGGGGGCAACCAGCCCCAGCATTTT. Protein sequence: CASAPGGNQPQHF. The chain has TRBV19 and TRBJ1-5, with 8 bases matching TRBD1. This CDR3 has 13 residues. Germline loops: CDR1 LNHDA, CDR2 SQIVND (reference sequence).

This clone was counted a single time. The chain has TRBV2 and TRBJ1-2; D ambiguous. V was clipped by 2 bases and J by 4 bases, with 8 bases between them. Germline loops: CDR1 SNHLY, CDR2 FYNNEI. The CDR3 spans 13 residues. CDR3 in amino acids: CASSEFISYGYTF. CDR3 DNA: TGTGCCAGCAGTGAATTTATCAGCTATGGCTACACCTTC.